This paragraph reports one TCR beta chain. What antigen it recognizes has not been identified. Per-base qualities were not stored, and no clone one base away is much larger. This sample is part of a study of radiation and T cells in renal cell carcinoma (dated by TCRdb to about 2020). Some background on the complete study: Samples came from a clinical trial, in which primary renal cell carcinomas received 15 Gy stereotactic body radiation therapy followed by nephrectomy 4 weeks later. TCR beta sequencing covered around 50 samples in total, comprising approximately 26 tumors and 27 peripheral blood samples. In the 55 or so samples combined, some 4,000,000 unique CDR3 nucleotide sequences were found, encoding 2.5 million to 3 million unique CDR3 amino acid sequences. Broad study findings and their caveats: Changes in the blood repertoire were not tracked past 4 weeks after treatment. Because pretreatment tumor biopsies were not available, the study could not determine whether clonotypes were already present within the tumor at baseline. An increase in top tumor clonotypes in blood was observed from baseline to 2 weeks post-radiation, followed by contraction by 4 weeks, which was taken to suggest transient expansion of tumor-resident clones. Because the trial had a single-armed design, the trial could not examine how radiation dose or scheduling affected the TCR repertoire.

Per the publication, the time point label means: blood 2 weeks post-SBRT. The treatment or condition label here, explained by the study, means: 15 Gy SBRT to primary tumor, nephrectomy 4 weeks later. To follow tumor-enriched clonotypes, peripheral blood was collected serially from radiation-treated patients at baseline and again at 2 weeks and 4 weeks after SBRT. Every patient's renal cell carcinoma showed clear cell pathology. The QIAamp DNA Blood Mini Kit (Qiagen) was used to prepare genomic DNA for TCR sequencing. Only samples passing all quality control checks were included in the analyses. The CDR3 spans 15 residues, from the cysteine through the phenylalanine. Just the 45-base CDR3 DNA is kept, in frame starting at base 1. V lost 7 bases and J lost 2 bases, and the count of bases not matched to a germline gene is 9. Sequences ENHRY (CDR1) and SYGVKD (CDR2) are obtained from the germline V gene.

TCR beta libraries were generated from genomic DNA with the immunoSEQ kit, following the manufacturer's recommendations. For library preparation, a first multiplex PCR was performed with proprietary primers, followed by a second PCR in which unique barcodes were added, and bead cleanups were performed after each round. Each sample batch included a kit-provided positive control reaction and a negative control reaction. The final libraries underwent checking on an Agilent 4200 TapeStation D1000 ScreenTape, volumetric pooling, and quantification by qPCR. An Illumina NextSeq500 fitted with a MidOutput 150-cycle cartridge performed the sequencing, running 156 Read1 cycles and 15 Index1 cycles with the kit's custom primers. The pooled library was loaded at about 0.98 pM, with a 20% PhiX control spiked in. On the authors' methods: The vendor-processed data were analyzed in R, and a clonotype was defined as all T cells that share the same CDR3 nucleotide sequence. In the clone abundance analyses, frequencies were normalized to the 10,000 most abundant clones in each sample. Before analysis, public T cell clones were removed, and these numbered fewer than six per sample on average. A difference in abundance of at least 32-fold between compartments was used to define tumor-enriched and baseline blood-enriched clonotypes. A beta-binomial differential abundance model was used to identify clonotypes that were expanded or contracted between blood time points. Similarity between tumor and blood repertoires was quantified using the Baroni-Urbani and Buser coefficient, and groups were compared with two-tailed Wilcoxon tests in R. Imported from immuneACCESS, the table was reduced by TCRdb to in-frame sequences with V and J called. These copies leave out some clones; in studies compared against another copy, an unresolved V gene accounts for under half, and the cause of the remainder is not known. Clonal size and the V and J genes are those of that table, whereas D and trimming came from the DNA. Here the sample has about 120,000 clones; around 82% occur a single time. Roughly 5.9% of the sample comes from the top ten.

The sample here was blood, taken from a patient whose treatment included radiotherapy and nephrectomy. The V and J genes are TRBV10-3 and TRBJ1-2, with 8 junctional bases fitting TRBD1. The receptor was isolated from a man aged 45-65 years with renal cell carcinoma. The bases are TGTGCCATCAACCCGGGGACAGGAAAAAACTATGGCTACACCTTC. The resulting protein is CAINPGTGKNYGYTF.